What follows are 25 T cell receptor beta chains derived from one specimen sequenced in a study of blood T cell repertoires in COVID-19. Profiled with immunoSEQ multiplex PCR; TCRdb holds only in-frame clones, not every one. The sample gives fewer than 250,000 clones, 89% of which show up once; under 7% is in the top ten. Sequencing was performed on peripheral blood. These receptors all stem from a man in his sixties who had recovered from COVID-19.

The genes are TRBV5-1 and TRBJ1-1; 9 bases fit TRBD1. Germline-derived CDR1 and CDR2 are SGHRS and YFSETQ. This CDR3 spans 15 amino acids. The ends lost 4 bases at V and 1 base at J; junction bases unmatched: 5. The CDR3 bases are TGCGCCAGCAGCCGGGGACAGGGAGAGAACACTGAAGCTTTCTTT. This translates into CASSRGQGENTEAFF.

The CDR3 loop is CASNLGTYNEQFF. The CDR3 nucleotides read TGTGCCAGCAACCTAGGTACCTACAATGAGCAGTTCTTC. The V gene is TRBV11-2, the J gene TRBJ2-1; no reliable D call. The CDR3 runs 13 residues. V lost 7 bases to trimming and J lost 2 bases, with 9 bases between them. Germline CDR1 is SGHAT and CDR2 is FQNNGV.

As DNA, the CDR3 is TGCGCCAGCAGCCAAAGTAGCCTGAACACCGGGGAGCTGTTTTTT. Encoded protein: CASSQSSLNTGELFF. The chain couples TRBV4-3 to TRBJ2-2; D unresolved. Germline V gene data show CDR1 as LGHNA and CDR2 as YSLEER. The CDR3 extends over 15 amino acids. V lost 2 bases and J lost 1, with 8 bases in between.

This rearrangement joins TRBV2 to TRBJ1-6; 8 positions match TRBD1. The CDR3 covers 15 residues. Germline V gene sequence: CDR1 SNHLY, CDR2 FYNNEI. V shed 3 bases, J shed 8 bases, and the junction held 6 bases outside the gene matches. The CDR3 nucleotides read TGTGCCAGCAGTGAGCAGGGGGCTCCGGATTCACCCCTCCACTTT. Amino acid sequence: CASSEQGAPDSPLHF.

The chain links TRBV7-3 to TRBJ2-2; D perhaps matches TRBD1 (5 bases). Trimming stripped 6 bases from V and 7 bases from J, with 9 bases between. This CDR3 comprises 12 residues. Germline assignment: CDR1 SGHTA and CDR2 FQGTGA. The CDR3 DNA is TGTGCCAGCAGACCGCAGGGCGGGGAGCTGTTTTTT. It yields the protein CASRPQGGELFF. The full variable domain, with the rest looked up from reference TRBV7-3 and TRBJ2-2, is GAGVSQTPSNKVTEKGKYVELRCDPISGHTALYWYRQSLGQGPEFLIYFQGTGAADDSGLPNDRFFAVRPEGSVSTLKIQRTERGDSAVYLCASRPQGGELFFGEGSRLTVL.

The CDR3 here is CASSSLYSNQPQHF. The CDR3 region has the DNA TGTGCCAGCAGTTCACTCTATAGCAATCAGCCCCAGCATTTT. V and J are TRBV28 and TRBJ1-5; D call uncertain. V was trimmed by 4 bases and J by 0 bases, leaving 7 bases between them. Germline V gene sequence: CDR1 MDHEN, CDR2 SYDVKM. The CDR3 is made up of 14 amino acids.

This chain connects TRBV10-3 to TRBJ1-1, with a tentative D call TRBD1 (5 bases). CDR3 length equals 12 residues. Germline V gives CDR1 ENHRY, CDR2 SYGVKD. V gave up 7 bases and J gave up 8 bases, with 14 bases separating them. The CDR3 DNA sequence: TGTGCCATCACTGGAGACAGTACAGAAGCTTTCTTT. It yields the protein CAITGDSTEAFF.

This chain links TRBV9 with TRBJ2-2, with 8 positions matching TRBD1. CDR3 length: 17 residues. After removal of 3 bases from V and 0 bases from J, the junction contained 7 bases not matched to a gene. Germline V gene sequence: CDR1 SGDLS, CDR2 YYNGEE. CDR3 loop: CASSGGRGQSNTGELFF. CDR3 bases: TGTGCCAGCAGCGGGGGCAGGGGGCAATCGAACACCGGGGAGCTGTTTTTT.

V is TRBV11-3 and J is TRBJ2-1; D is perhaps TRBD2 (5 bases). Between the trimmed V and J ends, which lost 0 bases and 5 bases, there was a span of 8 bases. The CDR3 has 14 residues. CDR1 and CDR2 (germline): SGHNT, YENEEA. The CDR3 here is CASSLESGNNEQFF. The CDR3 DNA sequence: TGTGCCAGCAGCTTAGAATCGGGAAACAATGAGCAGTTCTTC.

The rearrangement joins TRBV18 to TRBJ2-2; weak D call: TRBD1 (6 bases). V was clipped by 3 bases and J by 1 base, with 9 bases between them. The CDR3 is made up of 15 amino acids. CDR1 and CDR2 from the germline V gene are KGHSH and LQKENI. In nucleotides, the CDR3 is TGTGCCAGCTCACCCCAGACAGGGAACACCGGGGAGCTGTTTTTT. This gives the protein CASSPQTGNTGELFF.

The chain employs TRBV7-2 and TRBJ2-5; no firm D call. Trimming left V 1 base short and J 5 bases short, with 8 bases between. There are 13 residues in the CDR3. Germline V gives CDR1 SGHTA, CDR2 FQGNSA. The DNA of the CDR3 is TGTGCCAGCAGCTTAGTGCGCCTGGAGACCCAGTACTTC. Protein: CASSLVRLETQYF.

J is TRBJ1-5 and V is TRBV24-1; unclear D gene. The CDR3 totals 12 residues. Per germline, CDR1 KGHDR and CDR2 SFDVKD. The V end was cut by 4 bases, the J end by 5 bases, with 5 bases between. The CDR3 coding sequence is TGTGCCACCAGTGACCCCTATCAGCCCCAGCATTTT. Translated: CATSDPYQPQHF.

The rearrangement joins TRBV20-1 to TRBJ1-1; TRBD1 matches at 12 bases. Looked up from germline, CDR1 is DFQATT and CDR2 is SNEGSKA (reference sequence). This CDR3 is 14 amino acids long. J was trimmed by 4 bases and V by 3 bases; bases with no gene match: 3. CDR3 loop: CSASSGQGATEAFF. The CDR3 DNA follows: TGCAGTGCTAGTTCGGGACAGGGGGCCACTGAAGCTTTCTTT.

V is TRBV7-9 and J is TRBJ1-5; tentative D call: TRBD1 (6 bases). V was clipped by 2 bases and J by 9 bases, with 17 bases between them. Looked up from germline, CDR1 is SEHNR and CDR2 is FQNEAQ (reference sequence). This CDR3 has 15 residues. The CDR3 sequence is CASSLTGIRGGPQHF. For the CDR3, the DNA is TGTGCCAGCAGCTTAACAGGGATTCGAGGTGGGCCCCAGCATTTT.

In this sample, this clone turned up a few times. The chain employs TRBV5-1 and TRBJ1-2, with a possible D match to TRBD1 (6 bases). Trimming took 4 bases from V and 4 from J, leaving 14 bases between them. This CDR3 has 14 residues. The germline V gene encodes CDR1 SGHRS and CDR2 YFSETQ. The CDR3 reads CASSLQGLGYGYTF. The DNA of the CDR3 is TGCGCCAGCAGCCTTCAGGGGCTCGGCTATGGCTACACCTTC.

The rearrangement joins TRBV19 to TRBJ1-5; TRBD1 is a possible D gene (6 bases). The ends were cut back, 5 bases at V and 9 bases at J, with 20 bases in the middle. Per the germline V gene, CDR1 is LNHDA and CDR2 is SQIVND (reference sequence). CDR3 length: 15 residues. CDR3 bases: TGTGCCAGTAGTCCCCTGGACAGACGCGCGGGGCCCCAGCATTTT. Translated, it gives CASSPLDRRAGPQHF.

The chain employs TRBV3-1 (or the pseudogene TRBV3-2) and TRBJ2-7, with a tentative D call TRBD1 (6 bases). V was clipped by 6 bases and J by 2 bases, with 11 bases between them. The CDR3 has 13 residues. Germline CDR1 is LGHDT and CDR2 is YNNKEL (reference sequence). The CDR3 spells CASSLSGAYEQYF. The CDR3, as DNA: TGTGCCAGCAGTCTATCAGGGGCCTACGAGCAGTACTTC.

The chain has TRBV27 and TRBJ2-2; 11 nucleotides line up with TRBD2. Germline V gene data show CDR1 as MNHEY and CDR2 as SMNVEV (reference sequence). Trimming removed 6 bases from V and 6 bases from J; junction bases left unmatched: 9. This CDR3 has 16 amino acids. For the CDR3, the DNA is TGTGCCAGCAGGAAACCGGGACTAGCGGCTCCCGGGGAGCTGTTTTTT. Its protein product is CASRKPGLAAPGELFF.

This chain links TRBV10-3 with TRBJ1-1; TRBD1 matches 9 bases. V was pared by 0 bases and J by 6 bases, with 11 bases of the junction left unmatched. Germline-derived CDR1 and CDR2 are ENHRY and SYGVKD. The CDR3 has 17 residues. The CDR3 DNA sequence: TGTGCCATCAGTGAGTCCGCTTTCCGGGACAGGGCGGCTGAAGCTTTCTTT. Translating it yields CAISESAFRDRAAEAFF.

The V gene is TRBV27, the J gene TRBJ1-2; D might be TRBD1 (6 bases). The germline gives CDR1 MNHEY, CDR2 SMNVEV (reference sequence). The V gene lost 2 bases and the J gene lost 1 base, with 8 bases spanning the gap. The CDR3 spans 14 residues. The CDR3 coding sequence is TGTGCCAGCAGTTTAAAGGACAGTAACTATGGCTACACCTTC. The encoded protein is CASSLKDSNYGYTF.

This rearrangement joins TRBV29-1 to TRBJ2-2, with a tentative D call TRBD1 (6 bases). Trimming took 7 bases from V and 3 from J, leaving 12 bases between them. From germline, CDR1 is SQVTM and CDR2 ANQGSEA. CDR3 length equals 13 residues. For the CDR3, the DNA is TGCAGCGCTATAGGGGGAGACACCGGGGAGCTGTTTTTT. It codes for CSAIGGDTGELFF.

The J gene is TRBJ2-3, the V gene TRBV6-2 or TRBV6-3; D may be TRBD1 (5 bases). CDR1 and CDR2 (germline): MNHEY, SVGEGT. V was pared by 2 bases and J by 4 bases, with 13 bases between. The CDR3 covers 15 residues. The CDR3 DNA reads TGTGCCAGCAGTTACAGACAGAATAGAGCAGATACGCAGTATTTT. Protein sequence: CASSYRQNRADTQYF.

The chain is built from TRBV6-5 and TRBJ2-7, with TRBD2 identical over 14 bases. V lost 6 bases to trimming and J lost 7 bases; unmatched junction nucleotides: 5. CDR3 length equals 14 residues. Germline CDR1 and CDR2: MNHEY and SVGAGI. CDR3 in amino acids: CASSGTSGSGEQYF. The CDR3 DNA sequence: TGTGCCAGCAGCGGGACTAGCGGGAGCGGTGAGCAGTACTTC.

The table lists this clone with a few counts. The chain uses TRBV29-1 and TRBJ2-5; 7 bases are shared with TRBD2. The V gene's germline CDR1 is SQVTM and CDR2 ANQGSEA. The CDR3 is 12 amino acids. V was pared by 4 bases and J by 4 bases, with 3 bases of the junction left unmatched. CDR3 in amino acids: CSVGEGSETQYF. The CDR3 bases are TGCAGCGTTGGGGAGGGTTCAGAGACCCAGTACTTC.

The rearrangement joins TRBV5-1 to TRBJ1-1; D uncertain. V was pared by 5 bases and J by 1 base, with 9 bases between. Germline values: CDR1 SGHRS, CDR2 YFSETQ. The CDR3 extends over 13 amino acids. In DNA, the CDR3 is TGCGCCAGCAGTTCCGTATCGAACACTGAAGCTTTCTTT. This translates into CASSSVSNTEAFF. Together with reference TRBV5-1 and TRBJ1-1, the CDR3 gives the full variable domain: KAGVTQTPRYLIKTRGQQVTLSCSPISGHRSVSWYQQTPGQGLQFLFEYFSETQRNKGNFPGRFSGRQFSNSRSEMNVSTLELGDSALYLCASSSVSNTEAFFGQGTRLTVV.